These 23 T cell receptor beta chains were all obtained from the same sample, sequenced in a study of Tregs in tolerant kidney transplant recipients. Using immunoSEQ multiplex PCR, the repertoire was profiled, and TCRdb retains in-frame clones only, with some absent. The table shows just under 65,000 clones, with around 98% occurring only once. This sample comprised Tregs from blood, obtained before the transplant. These receptors were obtained from a human donor who received a combined kidney and bone marrow transplant.

The V and J genes are TRBV5-1 and TRBJ2-4; 7 positions match TRBD1. The CDR3 sequence is 18 residues long. Per germline, CDR1 SGHRS and CDR2 YFSETQ. V shed 2 bases and J 0 bases; nucleotides not matched to a gene: 11. The CDR3 here is CASSLSPPGQIAKNIQYF. CDR3 nucleotides: TGCGCCAGCAGCTTATCACCTCCGGGACAGATAGCCAAAAACATTCAGTACTTC.

This chain joins TRBV11-2 and TRBJ1-2; D is ambiguous. V was cut by 2 bases and J by 2 bases, with 18 bases left in between. CDR3 length equals 17 residues. The V gene's germline CDR1 is SGHAT and CDR2 FQNNGV. CDR3 loop: CASSLSPPLGRNYGYTF. CDR3 in DNA: TGTGCCAGCAGCTTAAGTCCTCCTCTCGGCAGGAACTATGGCTACACCTTC.

The V gene is TRBV30, the J gene TRBJ1-2, with no clear D. Looked up from germline, CDR1 is GTSNPN and CDR2 is SVGIG (reference sequence). This CDR3 comprises 13 residues. Deletions cut 1 base from V and 8 bases from J, with 14 bases between. The CDR3 nucleotides are TGTGCCTGGAGTGGCGGGCCCCGTCGAGGCTACACCTTC. It translates to CAWSGGPRRGYTF.

CDR3 residues: CASSLAGTFYNEQFF. The CDR3 DNA reads TGTGCCAGCAGCTTAGCCGGGACATTCTACAATGAGCAGTTCTTC. The genes are TRBV11-1 and TRBJ2-1; D perhaps matches TRBD1 (6 bases). Germline CDR1 is SGHAT and CDR2 is FQDESV (reference sequence). V was cut by 0 bases and J by 3 bases, with 9 bases left in between. CDR3 size: 15 residues.

V is TRBV30 and J is TRBJ2-3; 9 bases map to TRBD2. Trimming took 0 bases from V and 0 from J; bases not matched to a gene: 4. The CDR3 loop spans 16 amino acids. Germline values: CDR1 GTSNPN, CDR2 SVGIG (reference sequence). CDR3 in DNA: TGTGCCTGGAGTGTACTAGCGGGTCTTAGCACAGATACGCAGTATTTT. It yields the protein CAWSVLAGLSTDTQYF.

This chain uses TRBV6-5 with TRBJ1-2; no clear D gene. Trimming shortened V by 0 bases and J by 7 bases, and 15 bases separated the two germline ends. Germline CDR1 is MNHEY and CDR2 is SVGAGI. The CDR3 consists of 15 residues. This CDR3 is CASSYSITGRGGYTF. The CDR3 DNA reads as TGTGCCAGCAGTTACTCGATTACGGGTCGGGGTGGCTACACCTTC.

This rearrangement joins TRBV2 to TRBJ2-1, with D perhaps TRBD1 (6 bases). The CDR3 has 18 amino acids. Germline values: CDR1 SNHLY, CDR2 FYNNEI. V lost 3 bases to trimming and J lost 9 bases, with 27 bases between them. The DNA for the CDR3 is TGTGCCAGCAGTGAGCTCCGGGACAACTACTGGGGATACGGTGAGCAGTTCTTC. Translating gives CASSELRDNYWGYGEQFF.

This chain connects TRBV7-8 to TRBJ1-2; tentatively, D is TRBD1 (5 bases). The germline V gene has CDR1 SGHVS and CDR2 FQNEAQ. V was cut by 3 bases and J by 1 base, with 18 bases left in between. The CDR3 has 17 residues. CDR3 DNA: TGTGCCAGCAGCTTCAGAGTTGTCCGGGGGTATAACTATGGCTACACCTTC. As protein: CASSFRVVRGYNYGYTF.

The chain links TRBV5-8 to TRBJ2-1; 8 bases align to TRBD2. Trimming took 6 bases from V and 1 from J; bases not matched to a gene: 3. CDR3 length: 14 residues. In germline, CDR1 is SGHTS, CDR2 YDEGEE. The CDR3 spells CASTRGGSYNEQFF. The CDR3 DNA reads as TGTGCCAGCACCCGCGGGGGGTCCTACAATGAGCAGTTCTTC.

The chain uses TRBV9 and TRBJ2-2; D is unresolved. The germline CDR1 and CDR2 sequences are SGDLS and YYNGEE. Trimming stripped 0 bases from V and 3 bases from J, with 6 bases between. The CDR3 covers 14 residues. CDR3 sequence reads: CASSVATYTGELFF. The DNA of the CDR3 is TGTGCCAGCAGCGTAGCGACATACACCGGGGAGCTGTTTTTT.

The chain uses TRBV5-1 and TRBJ2-5, with D uncertain. This CDR3 region has 14 residues. The V gene's germline CDR1 is SGHRS and CDR2 YFSETQ. V lost 0 bases to trimming and J lost 2 bases, with 8 bases between them. CDR3 sequence: CASSLGGLQETQYF. CDR3 in DNA: TGCGCCAGCAGCTTGGGCGGCTTGCAAGAGACCCAGTACTTC.

This clone was seen only a few times. This chain connects TRBV18 to TRBJ2-1; 8 nucleotides align to TRBD2. The CDR3 is made up of 15 amino acids. Germline CDR1 is KGHSH and CDR2 is LQKENI. V was clipped by 4 bases and J by 5 bases; unmatched bases: 7. The CDR3 is CASSRGLAGDNEQFF. The CDR3 DNA reads as TGTGCCAGCTCACGAGGACTAGCAGGGGACAATGAGCAGTTCTTC.

The chain couples TRBV4-2 to TRBJ2-3, with 11 bases identical to TRBD2. CDR1 and CDR2 (germline): LGHNA, YNFKEQ. V dropped 2 bases and J dropped 5; count of bases not matched to a gene: 6. The CDR3 runs to 16 residues. The CDR3 here is CASSQKTSGALDTQYF. In DNA form, the CDR3 reads TGTGCCAGCAGCCAAAAGACTAGCGGGGCGCTAGATACGCAGTATTTT.

The J gene is TRBJ2-1, the V gene TRBV30; 7 bases line up with TRBD2. Germline V lookup: CDR1 GTSNPN, CDR2 SVGIG (reference sequence). The CDR3 has 16 residues. V lost 2 bases and J lost 3; bases outside the gene matches: 10. The CDR3 here is CAWSHRLADYYNEQFF. In DNA form, the CDR3 reads TGTGCCTGGAGTCACAGACTAGCTGATTACTACAATGAGCAGTTCTTC.

This chain uses TRBV9 with TRBJ1-5; TRBD1 agrees at 7 bases. The CDR3 loop spans 17 amino acids. Per germline, CDR1 SGDLS and CDR2 YYNGEE. J gave up 4 bases and V 0 bases, and 10 bases lay outside the gene matches. The CDR3 sequence is CASSVGQTGPLNQPQHF. For the CDR3, the DNA is TGTGCCAGCAGCGTAGGGCAGACAGGGCCATTAAATCAGCCCCAGCATTTT.

The chain combines TRBV5-1 with TRBJ2-1; 7 positions match TRBD2. Trimming at V came to 1 base and at J to 6 bases, leaving 7 bases not matched to a gene. The CDR3 spans 15 residues. The germline V gene encodes CDR1 SGHRS and CDR2 YFSETQ. The chain's CDR3 is CASSLRGVDGNEQFF. As DNA, the CDR3 is TGCGCCAGCAGCTTGCGGGGGGTAGATGGCAATGAGCAGTTCTTC.

This clone has a single count. This chain links TRBV7-3 with TRBJ2-7; 8 bases are a match to TRBD2. Trimming removed 5 bases from V and 6 bases from J; junction bases left unmatched: 9. Per germline, CDR1 SGHTA and CDR2 FQGTGA. The CDR3 is 14 residues long. CDR3 coding DNA: TGTGCCAGCAGCCCATCGGGAGGGGGGTCCGAGCAGTACTTC. As protein: CASSPSGGGSEQYF.

V gene TRBV18 combines with J gene TRBJ1-2; the D is unclear. The CDR3 loop spans 15 amino acids. Germline V gene sequence: CDR1 KGHSH, CDR2 LQKENI. V was clipped by 6 bases and J by 4 bases, with 18 bases between them. The CDR3 DNA sequence: TGTGCCAGCTCGCTCTTTGAGGGCGCCAGCTATGGCTACACCTTC. The encoded protein is CASSLFEGASYGYTF.

V is TRBV10-3 and J is TRBJ1-1, with 8 positions matching TRBD1. This CDR3 region has 15 residues. Germline-derived CDR1 and CDR2 are ENHRY and SYGVKD. V lost 4 bases to trimming and J lost 1 base; unmatched junction nucleotides: 5. The CDR3 DNA follows: TGTGCCATCAGTGGGACAGGGAGGGAGAACACTGAAGCTTTCTTT. Protein: CAISGTGRENTEAFF.

Here the CDR3 DNA reads TGTGCCATCAGTGGAGGGACAGGGAGAGACACGGAGCAGTACTTC. Translation gives CAISGGTGRDTEQYF. This chain joins TRBV10-3 and TRBJ2-7, with 9 bases aligning to TRBD1. Per germline, CDR1 ENHRY and CDR2 SYGVKD. V was clipped by 4 bases and J by 7 bases; unmatched bases: 11. The CDR3 is made up of 15 amino acids.

The gene calls are TRBV18 and TRBJ2-4; D uncertain. V lost 3 bases and J 7 bases, leaving 16 bases between the germline ends. The CDR3 covers 15 residues. The germline V gene encodes CDR1 KGHSH and CDR2 LQKENI. CDR3 amino acids: CASSPGSARGNIQYF. The CDR3 nucleotides are TGTGCCAGCTCACCGGGTTCCGCGCGAGGTAACATTCAGTACTTC.

The chain recombines TRBV9 with TRBJ1-3; TRBD1 agrees at 7 bases. Trimming removed 3 bases from V and 2 bases from J; junction bases left unmatched: 11. The CDR3 has 17 amino acids. Germline V gene data show CDR1 as SGDLS and CDR2 as YYNGEE. CDR3 sequence reads: CASSATGASMTGNTIYF. The CDR3 DNA reads TGTGCCAGCAGCGCCACAGGGGCCTCCATGACTGGAAACACCATATATTTT.

Details on this clone: Its ends do not fully match the called genes, so a read error is possible. The chain recombines TRBV11-1 with TRBJ1-2; possibly TRBD1 for D (5 bases). The CDR3 spans 12 residues. Germline V gene data show CDR1 as SGHAT and CDR2 as FQDESV (reference sequence). CDR3 residues: CASSLAGGALVF. CDR3 nucleotides: TGTGCCAGCAGCTTAGCGGGCGGGGCCTTGGTCTTC.